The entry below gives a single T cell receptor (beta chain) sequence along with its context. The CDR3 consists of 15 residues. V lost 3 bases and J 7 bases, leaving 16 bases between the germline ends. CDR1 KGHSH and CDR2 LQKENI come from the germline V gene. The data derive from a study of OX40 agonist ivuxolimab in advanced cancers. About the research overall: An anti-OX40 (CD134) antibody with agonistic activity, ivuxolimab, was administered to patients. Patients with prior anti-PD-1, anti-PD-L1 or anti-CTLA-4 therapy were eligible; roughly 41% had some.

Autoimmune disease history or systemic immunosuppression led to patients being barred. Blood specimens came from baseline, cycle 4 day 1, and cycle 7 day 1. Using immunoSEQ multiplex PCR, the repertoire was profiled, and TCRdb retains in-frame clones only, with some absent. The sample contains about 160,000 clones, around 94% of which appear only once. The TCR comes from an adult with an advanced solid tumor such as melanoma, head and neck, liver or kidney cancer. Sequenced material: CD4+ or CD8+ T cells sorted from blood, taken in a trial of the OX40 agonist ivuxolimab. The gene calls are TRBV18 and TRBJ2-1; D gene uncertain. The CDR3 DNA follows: TGTGCCAGCTCACCCGTGACACCTCCCTTGAATGAGCAGTTCTTC. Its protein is CASSPVTPPLNEQFF.